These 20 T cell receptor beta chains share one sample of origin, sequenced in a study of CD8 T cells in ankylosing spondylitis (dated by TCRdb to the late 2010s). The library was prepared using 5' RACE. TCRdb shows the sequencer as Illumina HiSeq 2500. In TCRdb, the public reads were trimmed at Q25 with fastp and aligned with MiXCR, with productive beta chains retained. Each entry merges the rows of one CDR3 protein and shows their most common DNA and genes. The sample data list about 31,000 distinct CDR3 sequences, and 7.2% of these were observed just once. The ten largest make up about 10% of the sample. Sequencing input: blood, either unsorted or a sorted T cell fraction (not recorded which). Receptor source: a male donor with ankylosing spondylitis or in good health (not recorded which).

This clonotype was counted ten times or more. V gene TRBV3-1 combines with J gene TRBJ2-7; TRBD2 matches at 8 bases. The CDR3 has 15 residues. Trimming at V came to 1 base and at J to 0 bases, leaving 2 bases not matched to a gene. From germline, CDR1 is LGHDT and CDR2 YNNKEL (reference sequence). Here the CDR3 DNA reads TGTGCCAGCAGCCAAGGGGGACTAGACTCCTACGAGCAGTACTTC. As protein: CASSQGGLDSYEQYF.

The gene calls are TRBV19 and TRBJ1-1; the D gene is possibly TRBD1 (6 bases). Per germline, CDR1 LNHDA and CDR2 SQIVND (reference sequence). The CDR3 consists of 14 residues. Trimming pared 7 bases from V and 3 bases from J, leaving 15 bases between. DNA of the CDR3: TGTGCCAGTACCAACAGGGCCAGGGACACTGAAGCTTTCTTT. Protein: CASTNRARDTEAFF.

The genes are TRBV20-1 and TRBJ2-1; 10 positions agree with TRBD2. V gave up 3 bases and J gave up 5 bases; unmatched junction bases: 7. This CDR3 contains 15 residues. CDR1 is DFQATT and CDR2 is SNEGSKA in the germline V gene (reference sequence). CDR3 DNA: TGCAGTGCTAGTAGGGGACTAGCGACCGACAATGAGCAGTTCTTC. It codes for CSASRGLATDNEQFF.

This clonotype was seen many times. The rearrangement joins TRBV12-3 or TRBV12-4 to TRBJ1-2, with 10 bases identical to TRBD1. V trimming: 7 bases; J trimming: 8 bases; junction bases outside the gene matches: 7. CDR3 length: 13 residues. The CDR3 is CASNQDRGNGYTF. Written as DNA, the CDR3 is TGTGCCAGCAATCAGGACAGGGGGAACGGCTACACCTTC.

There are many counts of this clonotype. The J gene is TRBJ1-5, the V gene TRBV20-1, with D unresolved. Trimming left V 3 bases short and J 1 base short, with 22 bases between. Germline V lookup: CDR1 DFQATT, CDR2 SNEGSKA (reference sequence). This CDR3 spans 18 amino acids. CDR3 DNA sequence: TGCAGTGCTAGCCCGACCCCCCAAGGGATAAAGAGCAATCAGCCCCAGCATTTT. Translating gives CSASPTPQGIKSNQPQHF.

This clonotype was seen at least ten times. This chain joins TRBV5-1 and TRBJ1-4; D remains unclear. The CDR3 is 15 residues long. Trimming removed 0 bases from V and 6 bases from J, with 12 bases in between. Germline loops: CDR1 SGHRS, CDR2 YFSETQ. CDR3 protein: CASSLDGNADEKLFF. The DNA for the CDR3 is TGCGCCAGCAGCTTGGACGGAAACGCTGATGAAAAACTGTTTTTT.

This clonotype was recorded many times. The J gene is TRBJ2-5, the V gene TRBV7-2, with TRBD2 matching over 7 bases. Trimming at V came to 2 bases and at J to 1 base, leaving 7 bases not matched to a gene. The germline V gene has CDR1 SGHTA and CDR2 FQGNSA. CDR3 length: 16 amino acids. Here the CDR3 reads CASSLLFSGPQETQYF. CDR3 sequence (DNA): TGTGCCAGCAGCTTACTGTTTAGCGGGCCCCAAGAGACCCAGTACTTC.

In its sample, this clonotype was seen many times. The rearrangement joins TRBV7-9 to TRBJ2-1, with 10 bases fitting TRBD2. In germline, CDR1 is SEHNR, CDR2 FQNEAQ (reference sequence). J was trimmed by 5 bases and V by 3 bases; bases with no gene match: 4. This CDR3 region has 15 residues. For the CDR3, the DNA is TGTGCCAGCAGCTTCAGGACTAGCGGCCACAATGAGCAGTTCTTC. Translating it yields CASSFRTSGHNEQFF.

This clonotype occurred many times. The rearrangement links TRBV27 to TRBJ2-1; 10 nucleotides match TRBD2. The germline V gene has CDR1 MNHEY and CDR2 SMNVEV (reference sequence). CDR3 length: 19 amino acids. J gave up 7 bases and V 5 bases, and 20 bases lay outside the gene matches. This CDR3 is CASSRTFSFLAGVLNEQFF. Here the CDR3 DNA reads TGTGCCAGCAGTCGTACTTTTTCGTTCCTAGCGGGAGTATTGAATGAGCAGTTCTTC.

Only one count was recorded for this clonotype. CDR3 nucleotide sequence: TGTGCCAGCAGCCAAGGACTAGCGGGAGGAGGAGAGACCCAGTACTTC. The encoded protein is CASSQGLAGGGETQYF. The V and J genes are TRBV4-2 and TRBJ2-5, with TRBD2 matching 13 bases. The CDR3 runs 16 residues. Per the germline V gene, CDR1 is LGHNA and CDR2 is YNFKEQ. V lost 1 base to trimming and J lost 4 bases; unmatched junction nucleotides: 3.

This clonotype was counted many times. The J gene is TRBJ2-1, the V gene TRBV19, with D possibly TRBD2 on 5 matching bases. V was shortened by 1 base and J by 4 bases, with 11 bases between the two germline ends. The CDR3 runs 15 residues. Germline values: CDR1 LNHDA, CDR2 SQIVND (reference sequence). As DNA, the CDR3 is TGTGCCAGTAGTATAGCGGAGGAGCCGTACAATGAGCAGTTCTTC. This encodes CASSIAEEPYNEQFF.

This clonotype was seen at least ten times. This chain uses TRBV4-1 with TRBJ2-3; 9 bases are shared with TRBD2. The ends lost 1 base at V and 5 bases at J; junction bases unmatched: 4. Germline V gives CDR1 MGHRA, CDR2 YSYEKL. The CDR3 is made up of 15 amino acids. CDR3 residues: CASSQVAGAGDTQYF. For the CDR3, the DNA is TGCGCCAGCAGCCAAGTAGCGGGAGCGGGAGATACGCAGTATTTT.

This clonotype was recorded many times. The CDR3 DNA reads TGTGCCAGCAGGACCTTGGGAGGGAGAGCTTTCTTT. It specifies CASRTLGGRAFF. The chain recombines TRBV6-5 with TRBJ1-1; D ambiguous. CDR1 and CDR2 (germline): MNHEY, SVGAGI. V was cut by 6 bases and J by 10 bases, with 15 bases left in between. The CDR3 spans 12 residues.

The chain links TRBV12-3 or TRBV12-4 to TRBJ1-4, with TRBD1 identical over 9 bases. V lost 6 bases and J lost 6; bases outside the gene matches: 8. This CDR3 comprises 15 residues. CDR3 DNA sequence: TGTGCCAGCAGAGACCTCCGGACAGGGGATGAAAAACTGTTTTTT. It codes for CASRDLRTGDEKLFF.

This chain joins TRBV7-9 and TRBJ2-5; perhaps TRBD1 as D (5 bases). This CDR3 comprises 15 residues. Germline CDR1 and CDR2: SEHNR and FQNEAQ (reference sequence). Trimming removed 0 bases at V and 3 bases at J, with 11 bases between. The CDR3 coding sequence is TGTGCCAGCAGCTTAGCGCTGGACATAGAAGAGACCCAGTACTTC. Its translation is CASSLALDIEETQYF.

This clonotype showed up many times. CDR3 loop: CATGDGSYEQYF. CDR3 in DNA: TGTGCCACCGGAGACGGTTCCTACGAGCAGTACTTC. The chain combines TRBV24-1 with TRBJ2-7; D is unclear. V was clipped by 9 bases and J by 1 base, with 9 bases between them. CDR3 size: 12 residues. CDR1 is KGHDR and CDR2 is SFDVKD in the germline V gene.

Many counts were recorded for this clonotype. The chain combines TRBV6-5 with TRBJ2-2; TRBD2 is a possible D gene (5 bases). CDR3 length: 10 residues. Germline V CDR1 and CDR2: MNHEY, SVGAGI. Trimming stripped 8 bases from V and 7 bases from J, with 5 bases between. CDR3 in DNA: TGTGCCAGCGGAGGCGGGGAGCTGTTTTTT. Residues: CASGGGELFF.

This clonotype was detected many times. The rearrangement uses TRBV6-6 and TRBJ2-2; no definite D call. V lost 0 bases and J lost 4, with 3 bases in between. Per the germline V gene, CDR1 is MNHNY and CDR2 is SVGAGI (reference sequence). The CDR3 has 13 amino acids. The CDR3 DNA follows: TGTGCCAGCAGTTACTCAGTCACCGGGGAGCTGTTTTTT. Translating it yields CASSYSVTGELFF.

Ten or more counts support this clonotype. CDR3 loop: CASSGGTSGSSEQYF. CDR3 in DNA: TGCGCCAGCAGCGGCGGGACTAGCGGGAGTTCCGAGCAGTACTTC. The gene calls are TRBV5-1 and TRBJ2-7; 14 positions agree with TRBD2. The CDR3 runs 15 residues. Germline V gives CDR1 SGHRS, CDR2 YFSETQ. V lost 4 bases to trimming and J lost 6 bases; unmatched junction nucleotides: 6.

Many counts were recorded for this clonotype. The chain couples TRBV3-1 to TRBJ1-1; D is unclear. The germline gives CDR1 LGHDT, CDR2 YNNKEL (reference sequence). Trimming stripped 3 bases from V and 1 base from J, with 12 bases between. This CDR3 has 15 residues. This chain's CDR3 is CASSHLARPNTEAFF. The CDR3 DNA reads TGTGCCAGCAGCCACTTAGCCAGGCCGAACACTGAAGCTTTCTTT.